Presented here are 9 T cell receptor beta chains from one specimen sequenced in a study of cytomegalovirus exposure and HLA in healthy donors. 13 Jbeta primers and 60 Vbeta primers were used for the PCR. TCRdb's copy holds only in-frame clones and misses some; the assay was immunoSEQ multiplex PCR. This sample has 150,000 to 200,000 clones; over 65% occur once, and the top ten carry around 3.5%. The sample was PBMCs. These receptors all stem from an older woman in good health and CMV-seropositive.

This clone has more than one count but fewer than ten. The chain links TRBV14 to TRBJ2-2; 12 bases fit TRBD2. Germline V gene data show CDR1 as SGHDN and CDR2 as FVKESK. V lost 0 bases, J lost 0 bases, and 8 bases stayed unmatched. CDR3 length equals 20 residues. The CDR3 nucleotides read TGTGCCAGCAGCCAAGATTATAGACTAGCGGGGGATACGAACACCGGGGAGCTGTTTTTT. It codes for CASSQDYRLAGDTNTGELFF.

V usage is TRBV11-2 and J usage is TRBJ1-3; D is perhaps TRBD1 (5 bases). Germline loops: CDR1 SGHAT, CDR2 FQNNGV. V gave up 6 bases and J gave up 1 base, with 7 bases separating them. The CDR3 contains 13 residues. CDR3 in DNA: TGTGCCAGCAGACAGGCATCTGGAAACACCATATATTTT. Amino acid sequence: CASRQASGNTIYF.

The V gene is TRBV29-1, the J gene TRBJ2-7, with a tentative D call TRBD1 (5 bases). The CDR3 loop spans 12 amino acids. The V gene lost 7 bases and the J gene lost 5 bases, with 15 bases spanning the gap. Germline lookup yields CDR1 SQVTM and CDR2 ANQGSEA. CDR3 DNA: TGCAGCGGATCCCAAGGGGCCGACGAGCAGTACTTC. Amino acid sequence: CSGSQGADEQYF.

This clone is medium-sized (0.01 to 0.1%) in the sample. This chain connects TRBV4-1 to TRBJ1-1, with D unresolved. There are 14 residues in the CDR3. Germline lookup yields CDR1 MGHRA and CDR2 YSYEKL. V was shortened by 1 base and J by 7 bases, with 13 bases between the two germline ends. The CDR3 coding sequence is TGCGCCAGCAGCCAAGCTGGTGGACTCCGTGAAGCTTTCTTT. As protein: CASSQAGGLREAFF.

The J gene is TRBJ1-2, the V gene TRBV18; 10 bases fit TRBD1. Germline V gene lookup returns CDR1 KGHSH and CDR2 LQKENI. V gave up 3 bases and J gave up 11 bases; unmatched junction bases: 6. The CDR3 is 13 amino acids. In DNA, the CDR3 is TGTGCCAGCTCACCCGGACAGGGGGGAGGATACACCTTC. Its translation is CASSPGQGGGYTF. Combining the CDR3 with reference TRBV18 and TRBJ1-2 gives the whole variable domain NAGVMQNPRHLVRRRGQEARLRCSPMKGHSHVYWYRQLPEEGLKFMVYLQKENIIDESGMPKERFSAEFPKEGPSILRIQQVVRGDSAAYFCASSPGQGGGYTFGSGTRLTVV.

The chain uses TRBV7-8 and TRBJ1-4; perhaps TRBD1 as D (5 bases). The CDR3 extends over 17 amino acids. The V gene's germline CDR1 is SGHVS and CDR2 FQNEAQ. V gave up 5 bases and J gave up 5 bases, with 21 bases separating them. The CDR3 region has the DNA TGTGCCAGCAGCGCGCCCGTAGGTACAGGATTAAATGAAAAACTGTTTTTT. It translates to CASSAPVGTGLNEKLFF. Full variable domain (remainder filled in from reference TRBV7-8 and TRBJ1-4): GAGVSQSPRYKVAKRGQDVALRCDPISGHVSLFWYQQALGQGPEFLTYFQNEAQLDKSGLPSDRFFAERPEGSVSTLKIQRTQQEDSAVYLCASSAPVGTGLNEKLFFGSGTQLSVL.

The chain is built from TRBV30 and TRBJ1-2, with TRBD1 matching 10 bases. Per the germline V gene, CDR1 is GTSNPN and CDR2 is SVGIG (reference sequence). The CDR3 runs 15 residues. V gave up 2 bases and J gave up 5 bases; unmatched junction bases: 8. CDR3 amino acids: CAWSRATGGEYGYTF. CDR3 DNA: TGTGCCTGGAGTCGGGCGACAGGGGGCGAGTATGGCTACACCTTC. Variable domain in full (rest from reference TRBV30 and TRBJ1-2): SQTIHQWPATLVQPVGSPLSLECTVEGTSNPNLYWYRQAAGRGLQLLFYSVGIGQISSEVPQNLSASRPQDRQFILSSKKLLLSDSGFYLCAWSRATGGEYGYTFGSGTRLTVV.

V gene TRBV5-1 combines with J gene TRBJ2-1; TRBD2 matches at 10 bases. Germline values: CDR1 SGHRS, CDR2 YFSETQ. J was trimmed by 6 bases and V by 1 base; bases with no gene match: 4. The CDR3 covers 15 residues. The CDR3, as DNA: TGCGCCAGCAGCTTGTCTCTAGCGGGAGCCAATGAGCAGTTCTTC. It yields the protein CASSLSLAGANEQFF.

The V and J genes are TRBV7-2 and TRBJ1-5; TRBD1 matches 12 bases. J was trimmed by 7 bases and V by 3 bases; bases with no gene match: 4. The CDR3 totals 15 residues. Germline assignment: CDR1 SGHTA and CDR2 FQGNSA. This chain's CDR3 is CASSLGTGGYQPQHF. The CDR3 nucleotides are TGTGCCAGCAGCTTGGGGACAGGGGGCTACCAGCCCCAGCATTTT.